A selection of T cell receptor beta chains follows, all from one sample in a study of blood T cell repertoires in COVID-19. Libraries were prepared by immunoSEQ multiplex PCR; TCRdb keeps only in-frame clonotypes and omits some of them. The profile covers about 170,000 clones, with about 88% appearing a single time and roughly 24% taken by the ten largest. Sequenced material: peripheral blood. These TCRs come from a man aged 60 to 69 with acute or convalescent COVID-19. The conserved cysteine and the conserved F or W are not part of the CDR3 here. Each record gives: V gene, J gene, D gene, CDR3 protein. The D gene is left open where the match is weak.

TRBV19	TRBJ1-5	TRBD1	ASSPGTGGEQPQH
TRBV7-9	TRBJ2-2	.	ASSLGGPITGELF
TRBV5-6	TRBJ1-2	.	ASRPQVSLGGYT
TRBV7-9	TRBJ1-1	.	ASREGANTEAF
TRBV7-2	TRBJ1-6	TRBD1	ASKDTRQGNYSPLH
TRBV7-3	TRBJ2-3	TRBD1	ASSVTGTGYTDTQY
TRBV9	TRBJ2-1	TRBD2	ASSVGAGEGSGKQF
TRBV15	TRBJ1-2	TRBD1	ATSRVDRAPNYGYT
TRBV6-4	TRBJ2-5	TRBD2	ASSEQLAAQETQY
TRBV7-8	TRBJ2-5	TRBD1	ASSPRDREETQY
TRBV19	TRBJ1-3	.	ASMTTEENTIY
TRBV10-2	TRBJ1-2	TRBD1	ASSDEGAKDGYT
TRBV5-4	TRBJ2-7	.	ASSLGAGAGSYEQY
TRBV30	TRBJ1-4	TRBD1	AWSRPGQGRSGEKLF
TRBV9	TRBJ1-4	.	ASSATFGEGDEKLF
TRBV11-3	TRBJ2-6	TRBD1	ASSPDRSGANVLT
TRBV27	TRBJ2-4	.	ATSPREAKNIQY
TRBV7-3	TRBJ2-6	.	ASSHRTENSGANVLT
TRBV3-1/TRBV3-2	TRBJ2-5	TRBD2	ASSQDLPGGGETQY
TRBV5-1	TRBJ2-3	TRBD2	ASSNGLAGVDTQY
TRBV6-4	TRBJ1-6	TRBD1	ASSDREGTGKYNSPLH
TRBV24-1	TRBJ1-1	.	ATSDSARANTEAF
TRBV27	TRBJ1-2	.	ASSLTGGARRYT
TRBV5-1	TRBJ2-3	TRBD2	ASSLGLAIRVTPRVDTQY
TRBV5-1	TRBJ2-2	.	ASSLRQGSGELF
TRBV5-5	TRBJ2-1	.	ASSAGQYEQF